Listed below are T cell receptor beta chains from one sample, sequenced in a study of blood T cell repertoires in COVID-19. Clones were sequenced by immunoSEQ multiplex PCR, and TCRdb holds only the in-frame ones, with some missing. Among over 300,000 clones listed, 80% to 90% were seen once. Material: PBMCs or T cells enriched from blood (not recorded which). Source of these receptors: a man aged 30 to 45 who had recovered from COVID-19. Both conserved end residues are part of each CDR3. The D gene is left open where the match is weak. Size is stated for part of the rows, as once, few or many counts, or as a class when the clone is expanded.

j_call | d_call | clone_size | v_call | cdr3_length | cdr3_nt | cdr3_aa
TRBJ2-2 | NA | NA | TRBV6-5 | 13 | TGTGCCAGCAGTTACGACTATACCGGGGAGCTGTTTTTT | CASSYDYTGELFF
TRBJ1-6 | TRBD1 | NA | TRBV18 | 15 | TGTGCCAGCTCACCAGGACAGGGAAAAAATTCACCCCTCCACTTT | CASSPGQGKNSPLHF
TRBJ2-7 | NA | NA | TRBV27 | 15 | TGTGCCAGCAGTTTAGACGGACAGAGCTCCTACGAGCAGTACTTC | CASSLDGQSSYEQYF
TRBJ2-3 | NA | NA | TRBV3-1/TRBV3-2 | 14 | TGTGCCAGCAGCCAAGGAACCACAACAGATACGCAGTATTTT | CASSQGTTTDTQYF
TRBJ2-2 | TRBD2 | NA | TRBV20-1 | 14 | TGCAGTGCTAGTGATCCTAGCGGGGCCGGGGAGCTGTTTTTT | CSASDPSGAGELFF
TRBJ1-2 | NA | NA | TRBV27 | 12 | TGTGCCAGCAGTTCCCCAGGGGAGGGCTACACCTTC | CASSSPGEGYTF
TRBJ2-1 | TRBD2 | NA | TRBV28 | 14 | TGTGCCAGCAGTTTAGGCGGGGGGGCGTATGAGCAGTTCTTC | CASSLGGGAYEQFF
TRBJ2-5 | NA | NA | TRBV7-2 | 13 | TGTGCCAGCACCCTAACGTACCAAGAGACCCAGTACTTC | CASTLTYQETQYF
TRBJ2-1 | TRBD2 | NA | TRBV3-1/TRBV3-2 | 18 | TGTGCCAGCAGCCAAGTACTAGCGGGGGGAAGCTCCTACAATGAGCAGTTCTTC | CASSQVLAGGSSYNEQFF
TRBJ1-3 | TRBD1 | few | TRBV4-1 | 18 | TGCGCCAGCAGCCACCCGACAGGGGCGCAACCCTCTGGAAACACCATATATTTT | CASSHPTGAQPSGNTIYF
TRBJ1-1 | NA | NA | TRBV7-8 | 18 | TGTGCCAGCAGCTTAAAGTCTGGGGCAGTGGTGATGAGGACTGAAGCTTTCTTT | CASSLKSGAVVMRTEAFF
TRBJ2-3 | TRBD2 | NA | TRBV19 | 15 | TGTGCCAGTAGTCCTAGCGGGGGGATCACAGATACGCAGTATTTT | CASSPSGGITDTQYF
TRBJ2-1 | NA | NA | TRBV18 | 15 | TGTGCCAGCTCACCAGAGAGCTACTCCTACAATGAGCAGTTCTTC | CASSPESYSYNEQFF
TRBJ1-2 | NA | NA | TRBV7-2 | 13 | TGTGCCAGCAGCCTACAGGGAATTGGTGGCTACACCTTC | CASSLQGIGGYTF
TRBJ1-2 | NA | NA | TRBV19 | 16 | TGTGCCAGTAGTTCCCCTAGGGGGGGAATTGGCTATGGCTACACCTTC | CASSSPRGGIGYGYTF
TRBJ1-6 | TRBD1 | NA | TRBV7-2 | 15 | TGTGCCAGCAGCTCAGGGACAGGGGGCGGGTCACCCCTCCACTTT | CASSSGTGGGSPLHF
TRBJ1-2 | TRBD1 | NA | TRBV2 | 17 | TGTGCCAGCAGTCCCCGGGACAGCCTAAATTCTAACTATGGCTACACCTTC | CASSPRDSLNSNYGYTF
TRBJ1-1 | NA | NA | TRBV7-9 | 17 | TGTGCCAGCAGCGTCAAAGGGGCAAGGATAAAGAACACTGAAGCTTTCTTT | CASSVKGARIKNTEAFF
TRBJ2-2 | NA | NA | TRBV6-5 | 13 | TGTGCCAGCAGCGGAGAAAGCACCGGGGAGCTGTTTTTT | CASSGESTGELFF
TRBJ2-3 | TRBD1 | NA | TRBV11-2 | 15 | TGTGCCAGCAGCCAGACAGGGGGGAGCACAGATACGCAGTATTTT | CASSQTGGSTDTQYF
TRBJ1-1 | NA | NA | TRBV7-9 | 14 | TGTGCCAGCAGCTTTTCAGGGGTTGAAACTGAAGCTTTCTTT | CASSFSGVETEAFF
TRBJ2-2 | NA | NA | TRBV5-8 | 14 | TGTGCCAGCAGCTTAGCCCCCTCGCCCGGGGAGCTGTTTTTT | CASSLAPSPGELFF
TRBJ1-2 | NA | NA | TRBV7-8 | 15 | TGTGCCAGCAGCTTAGACGCGGCGGTACCCTATGGCTACACCTTC | CASSLDAAVPYGYTF
TRBJ2-2 | TRBD1 | many | TRBV30 | 15 | TGTGCCTGGAGCCCAGGGGGCCTTGAGGCCGGGGAGCTGTTTTTT | CAWSPGGLEAGELFF
TRBJ2-7 | NA | NA | TRBV6-5 | 15 | TGTGCCAGCAGTTACTCACCGCAGGTTTCCTACGAGCAGTACTTC | CASSYSPQVSYEQYF
TRBJ2-1 | NA | NA | TRBV7-9 | 14 | TGTGCCAGCGGGGGGGCGGACTCCTACAATGAGCAGTTCTTC | CASGGADSYNEQFF
TRBJ2-7 | TRBD1 | NA | TRBV10-3 | 13 | TGTGCCATAGGAAGGGACAGGGGTTACGAGCAGTACTTC | CAIGRDRGYEQYF
TRBJ1-2 | NA | few | TRBV14 | 15 | TGTGCCAGCAGCCCTAGCCACAGTGCGGACTATGGCTACACCTTC | CASSPSHSADYGYTF
TRBJ1-4 | TRBD1 | NA | TRBV27 | 15 | TGTGCCAGCAGACCCGGACAGGGAGGGTATGAAAAACTGTTTTTT | CASRPGQGGYEKLFF
TRBJ1-6 | TRBD1 | NA | TRBV19 | 15 | TGTGCCAGTAGTACTCTGGCAGGGGGTTTCTCCCCCCTCCACTTT | CASSTLAGGFSPLHF
TRBJ1-5 | TRBD1 | once | TRBV6-1 | 17 | TGTGCCAGCTGTGCGGGACAGGTCGAATATAGCAATCAGCCCCAGCATTTT | CASCAGQVEYSNQPQHF
TRBJ1-6 | TRBD1 | NA | TRBV5-1 | 16 | TGCGCCAGCAGCTTGGCCAAAGGGACAGGGAATTCACCCCTCCACTTT | CASSLAKGTGNSPLHF
TRBJ2-7 | NA | NA | TRBV5-4 | 14 | TGTGCCAGCAGCTTGGATCGCAGCTCCTACGAGCAGTACTTC | CASSLDRSSYEQYF
TRBJ2-6 | TRBD1 | NA | TRBV2 | 17 | TGTGCCAGCAATAGGGACAGACTACCCTCTGGGGCCAACGTCCTGACTTTC | CASNRDRLPSGANVLTF
TRBJ1-3 | TRBD1 | NA | TRBV9 | 15 | TGTGCCAGCAGCACGCACCCTAGACAGGGTCACACCATATATTTT | CASSTHPRQGHTIYF
TRBJ1-2 | TRBD1 | once | TRBV27 | 13 | TGTGCCAGCAGTTACCCGGGACAGAATGGCTACACCTTC | CASSYPGQNGYTF
TRBJ2-6 | NA | NA | TRBV9 | 16 | TGTGCCAGCAGCCTCTCAGGGTTTACAGGGGCCAACGTCCTGACTTTC | CASSLSGFTGANVLTF
TRBJ2-7 | TRBD1 | NA | TRBV4-2 | 16 | TGTGCCAGCAGCCAAGATCGTATAGGGGGCGCCTACGAGCAGTACTTC | CASSQDRIGGAYEQYF
TRBJ1-2 | NA | NA | TRBV19 | 13 | TGTGCCAGTCACCCCGCCGGGGGCTATGGCTACACCTTC | CASHPAGGYGYTF
TRBJ1-1 | TRBD1 | NA | TRBV20-1 | 15 | TGCAGTGCTAGTAAGACAGGGCGTCCGAACACTGAAGCTTTCTTT | CSASKTGRPNTEAFF
TRBJ2-7 | TRBD2 | NA | TRBV9 | 15 | TGTGCCAGCAGCGGCGGACTAGCGGCTTCCTACGAGCAGTACTTC | CASSGGLAASYEQYF